This T cell receptor (beta chain) originates from a study of blood T cell repertoires in COVID-19. Trimming stripped 5 bases from V and 5 bases from J, with 15 bases between. This CDR3 is built from 14 residues. Germline CDR1 reads LNHDA; CDR2 reads SQIVND (reference sequence). Grouping used clinical history reported by participants in a survey and questionnaire. Profiled with immunoSEQ multiplex PCR; TCRdb holds only in-frame clones, not every one. The table includes roughly 360,000 clones, under 85% detected once. This receptor was obtained from a woman between 50 and 59 years old who had recovered from COVID-19. The material sequenced was PBMCs or T cells enriched from blood (not recorded which). This chain connects TRBV19 to TRBJ1-2; D call uncertain. CDR3: CASSSPGGIYGYTF. CDR3 nucleotide sequence: TGTGCCAGTAGTTCCCCGGGAGGGATTTATGGCTACACCTTC.